This TCR beta chain is from a study of OX40 agonist ivuxolimab in advanced cancers. On the study more broadly: Patients were roughly 81% male with ages roughly 23 to 90, mean about 65. Study-wide points: Not determined was the antigen specificity of the expanded peripheral T cells. Individuals who were partial responders at 0.1-3.0 mg/kg had clonal expansion that ranked among the lowest.

Clones were sequenced by immunoSEQ multiplex PCR, and TCRdb holds only the in-frame ones, with some missing. The repertoire has roughly 77,000 clones, approximately 85% of them found once; the top ten carry around 2.5%. There are 10 residues in the CDR3. With 1 base removed from V and 5 bases from J, the gap between germline ends came to 2 bases. Germline V gene sequence: CDR1 DFQATT, CDR2 SNEGSKA (reference sequence). As for this clone: Its antigen is unidentified.

The input for sequencing was CD4+ or CD8+ T cells sorted from blood, taken in a trial of the OX40 agonist ivuxolimab. V and J are TRBV20-1 and TRBJ2-5, with D unresolved. The TCR originated in an adult with an advanced solid tumor such as melanoma, head and neck, liver or kidney cancer. CDR3 nucleotide sequence: TGCAGTGCTAGAGTGGAGACCCAGTACTTC. It translates to CSARVETQYF.